The rows below give T cell receptor beta chains drawn from one sample of a study of shared clonotypes between healthy human individuals. Some clones are missing from TCRdb's copy, which holds only in-frame ones; the method was immunoSEQ multiplex PCR. The sample has about 1.1 million clones, roughly 74% seen once. The sequencing sample was made of memory CD4+ T cells from PBMCs. The receptors stem from a young man in good health. Some clones in this sample may be carry-over from other donors' samples. Both conserved end residues are part of each CDR3. A D gene is named only where the DNA matches it firmly. Some rows have no size entry. The others give once, few or many, or a class for an expanded clone.

NA,16,NA,TRBV18,TRBJ1-1,CASSPSMGGAETEAFF,TGTGCCAGCTCACCCTCAATGGGTGGGGCAGAGACTGAAGCTTTCTTT
NA,14,NA,TRBV7-2,TRBJ2-2,CASSLMEATGELFF,TGTGCCAGCAGTTTGATGGAGGCTACCGGGGAGCTGTTTTTT
NA,17,NA,TRBV19,TRBJ1-5,CASSRTSGLNSGQPQHF,TGTGCCAGTAGTAGGACCTCAGGACTAAACTCAGGTCAGCCCCAGCATTTT
few,16,NA,TRBV5-8,TRBJ1-3,CASSRRVAHLGDTIYF,TGTGCCAGCAGCCGCCGGGTCGCCCATCTAGGAGACACCATATATTTT
NA,15,NA,TRBV5-4,TRBJ2-2,CASSSGAGTTGELFF,TGTGCCAGCAGCTCAGGGGCGGGTACCACCGGGGAGCTGTTTTTT
few,14,NA,TRBV9,TRBJ2-7,CASSVGNSSYEQYF,TGTGCCAGCAGCGTAGGGAACAGCTCCTACGAGCAGTACTTC
once,15,TRBD1,TRBV7-2,TRBJ1-4,CASSFFGTANEKLFF,TGTGCCAGCAGCTTTTTCGGGACAGCTAATGAAAAACTGTTTTTT
once,14,NA,TRBV7-2,TRBJ2-7,CASSLAQGTYEQYF,TGTGCCAGCAGCTTAGCTCAGGGAACCTACGAGCAGTACTTC
NA,12,NA,TRBV5-1,TRBJ2-7,CASSPGQYEQYF,TGCGCCAGCAGCCCCGGACAGTACGAGCAGTACTTC
NA,13,NA,TRBV7-9,TRBJ1-1,CASSLVSLGEAFF,TGTGCCAGCAGCTTAGTCTCGTTAGGGGAAGCTTTCTTT
NA,15,TRBD1,TRBV28,TRBJ2-7,CASTVGGQGTYEQYF,TGTGCCAGCACGGTAGGAGGACAGGGCACCTACGAGCAGTACTTC
many,15,TRBD1,TRBV6-5,TRBJ1-2,CASSSRAGGASGYTF,TGTGCCAGCAGTTCAAGGGCAGGGGGCGCATCTGGCTACACCTTC
few,14,NA,TRBV28,TRBJ1-5,CASSRQPNNQPQHF,TGTGCCAGCAGTCGGCAACCCAATAATCAGCCCCAGCATTTT
NA,15,NA,TRBV15,TRBJ2-1,CATSGGSFAGHEQFF,TGTGCCACCAGCGGAGGATCCTTCGCGGGGCATGAGCAGTTCTTC
NA,15,NA,TRBV25-1,TRBJ2-2,CASSGIGGRTGELFF,TGTGCCAGCAGTGGAATCGGGGGGCGGACCGGGGAGCTGTTTTTT
few,19,NA,TRBV5-1,TRBJ2-6,CASSSRPTGSSSGANVLTF,TGCGCCAGCAGCAGCCGACCGACAGGAAGCTCCTCTGGGGCCAACGTCCTGACTTTC